The next 9 T cell receptor beta chains were all read from a single sample in a study of blood T cell repertoires in COVID-19. This table comes from immunoSEQ multiplex PCR, and its TCRdb copy is limited to in-frame clones, with some not included. The sample has about 160,000 clones, 75% to 85% seen once. The sample comprised PBMCs or T cells enriched from blood (not recorded which). The receptors originated from a woman aged 60-75 years who had recovered from COVID-19.

This clone was detected a few times. This sequence joins TRBV5-4 and TRBJ1-1; D gene ambiguous. CDR3 length: 13 residues. V lost 0 bases to trimming and J lost 7 bases, with 10 bases between them. Germline loops: CDR1 SGHNT, CDR2 YYREEE (reference sequence). CDR3 amino acids: CASSLVGGSEAFF. The CDR3 nucleotides read TGTGCCAGCAGCTTGGTTGGTGGTAGTGAAGCTTTCTTT.

CDR3 in amino acids: CATSLDRGFGDQETQYF. In DNA, the CDR3 is TGTGCCACGAGTCTGGACAGGGGTTTCGGTGACCAAGAGACCCAGTACTTC. J is TRBJ2-5 and V is TRBV24-1; TRBD1 matches at 9 bases. The J segment lost 0 bases and the V segment lost 10 bases, leaving 14 bases of the junction unmatched. Germline V lookup: CDR1 KGHDR, CDR2 SFDVKD. This CDR3 has 17 amino acids.

This chain joins TRBV7-2 and TRBJ2-2, with 10 bases aligning to TRBD2. The CDR3 runs to 16 residues. With 7 bases clipped from V and 4 bases from J, the junction kept 9 bases outside the gene matches. Germline V gene data show CDR1 as SGHTA and CDR2 as FQGNSA. CDR3 loop: CASNPATSGFTGELFF. CDR3 nucleotides: TGTGCCAGCAACCCGGCGACTAGCGGGTTCACCGGGGAGCTGTTTTTT.

V is TRBV11-2 and J is TRBJ2-1, with a tentative D call TRBD1 (5 bases). CDR1 SGHAT and CDR2 FQNNGV come from the germline V gene. V lost 0 bases to trimming and J lost 8 bases, with 20 bases between them. The CDR3 runs to 17 residues. The CDR3 spells CASSLDGAPYPYDEQFF. The CDR3 nucleotides are TGTGCCAGCAGCTTAGATGGGGCCCCCTACCCATACGATGAGCAGTTCTTC.

The genes are TRBV6-1 and TRBJ1-5, with TRBD1 matching over 10 bases. CDR1 is MNHNS and CDR2 is SASEGT in the germline V gene. V shed 4 bases, J shed 6 bases, and the junction held 9 bases outside the gene matches. The CDR3 runs to 16 residues. CDR3 nucleotide sequence: TGTGCCAGCAGTGCATCCGGGACAGGGGTGGGTCAGCCCCAGCATTTT. This codes for CASSASGTGVGQPQHF.

The chain links TRBV7-8 to TRBJ1-1; the D gene is possibly TRBD1 (6 bases). There are 15 residues in the CDR3. CDR1 is SGHVS and CDR2 is FQNEAQ in the germline V gene. Trimming stripped 3 bases from V and 0 bases from J, with 11 bases between. In nucleotides, the CDR3 is TGTGCCAGCAGCTTCCGACAGGCTATGAACACTGAAGCTTTCTTT. This gives the protein CASSFRQAMNTEAFF. Variable domain in full (rest from reference TRBV7-8 and TRBJ1-1): GAGVSQSPRYKVAKRGQDVALRCDPISGHVSLFWYQQALGQGPEFLTYFQNEAQLDKSGLPSDRFFAERPEGSVSTLKIQRTQQEDSAVYLCASSFRQAMNTEAFFGQGTRLTVV.

This clone occurred a few times. This chain connects TRBV19 to TRBJ2-1, with D maybe TRBD2 (5 bases). The CDR3 is 15 amino acids. Trimming removed 8 bases from V and 0 bases from J, with 14 bases in between. Per germline, CDR1 LNHDA and CDR2 SQIVND (reference sequence). DNA for the CDR3: TGTGCCAGTCAATACTCGGGGAGCTCCTACAATGAGCAGTTCTTC. It codes for CASQYSGSSYNEQFF.

This clone was recorded a few times. V usage is TRBV7-3 and J usage is TRBJ1-4; the match to TRBD1 covers 7 bases. The CDR3 is 15 amino acids. J was trimmed by 5 bases and V by 2 bases; bases with no gene match: 5. In germline, CDR1 is SGHTA, CDR2 FQGTGA. Here the CDR3 DNA reads TGTGCCAGCAGCTTAGGGACAGAGACAAATGAAAAACTGTTTTTT. Residues: CASSLGTETNEKLFF.

This clone was detected once. The V gene is TRBV9, the J gene TRBJ2-1, with 10 bases matching TRBD2. The ends lost 0 bases at V and 7 bases at J; junction bases unmatched: 7. This CDR3 comprises 16 residues. From germline, CDR1 is SGDLS and CDR2 YYNGEE. The CDR3 loop is CASSVGSGGASNEQFF. The CDR3 nucleotides are TGTGCCAGCAGCGTAGGAAGCGGGGGGGCCTCTAATGAGCAGTTCTTC.